The text below deals with one T cell receptor (beta chain). The antigen is unknown. These data are taken from a study of T cell repertoires in cytomegalovirus infection. Study as a whole: Use of recently identified HLA-C-restricted and well-studied HLA-B-restricted CMV epitopes was part of the study. Through public TCR beta signatures, both CMV infection and matching HLA type were indicated. Whole-study findings and limits: The study found HLA-C-restricted CMV-specific TCR beta clonotypes dominating the ex vivo response.

TCRdb redid the calling of the reads with MiXCR, one entry per CDR3 protein. Among hundreds of thousands of distinct CDR3 sequences listed, roughly a third were seen once. The CDR3 spans 13 residues. Trimming removed 1 base at V and 1 base at J, with 5 bases between. CDR1 is SGDLS, CDR2 YYNGEE, per germline. The sequencing here drew on cultured PBMCs, taken from culture after CMV antigen stimulation. This clonotype was obtained from a human donor in good health (CMV status not recorded). Some clones in this sample may be carry-over from other donors' samples. The gene calls are TRBV9 and TRBJ2-5, with D unresolved. CDR3: CASSVQAQETQYF. Here the CDR3 DNA reads TGTGCCAGCAGCGTACAGGCCCAAGAGACCCAGTACTTC. Supplemented by reference TRBV9 and TRBJ2-5, the full variable domain reads DSGVTQTPKHLITATGQRVTLRCSPRSGDLSVYWYQQSLDQGLQFLIQYYNGEERAKGNILERFSAQQFPDLHSELNLSSLELGDSALYFCASSVQAQETQYFGPGTRLLVL.